This T cell receptor beta chain was documented in a study of blood T cell repertoires in COVID-19. In the study overall: Donors in the United States, Italy and Spain gave samples during acute or convalescent COVID-19.

This CDR3 region has 15 residues. The V gene's germline CDR1 is MDHEN and CDR2 SYDVKM. V shed 2 bases and J shed 5 bases, with 13 bases lying between them. Here immunoSEQ multiplex PCR was the method, and the copy in TCRdb shows in-frame clones only, minus some. Of some 120,000 clones listed, approximately 70% are singletons. The receptor's source is a human donor with acute or convalescent COVID-19. The donor label of this sample is uncertain. The sample consisted of peripheral blood. The chain is built from TRBV28 and TRBJ1-5; D ambiguous. The CDR3, as DNA: TGTGCCAGCAGTTTAGGGCAGGTTCGGTATCAGCCCCAGCATTTT. Protein: CASSLGQVRYQPQHF.